This T cell receptor (beta chain) was obtained from a study of shared clonotypes between healthy human individuals. Assay runs were performed at deep level. Only in-frame clones appear in the TCRdb table, and some are missing; sequencing was by immunoSEQ multiplex PCR. There are some 2,400,000 clones in the sample; more than 90% occur only once, and around 0.13% lies in the top ten. CDR3 length equals 14 residues. J lost 2 bases, V lost 2 bases, and 3 bases had no gene match. Germline V gene lookup returns CDR1 SNHLY and CDR2 FYNNEI. The TCR comes from a man in his late teens or twenties in good health. Sequences were obtained from naive CD4+ T cells sorted from blood. The subset here: CD45RA+ positively selected. The chain carries TRBV2 and TRBJ2-7, with 7 nucleotides matching TRBD1. CDR3 sequence reads: CASSEIGTAYEQYF. The CDR3 region has the DNA TGTGCCAGCAGTGAAATTGGGACAGCCTACGAGCAGTACTTC. Filled out from reference TRBV2 and TRBJ2-7, the complete variable domain reads EPEVTQTPSHQVTQMGQEVILRCVPISNHLYFYWYRQILGQKVEFLVSFYNNEISEKSEIFDDQFSVERPDGSNFTLKIRSTKLEDSAMYFCASSEIGTAYEQYFGPGTRLTVT.